What follows are 4 T cell receptor beta chains derived from one specimen sequenced in a study of vaccination effects on CD4 cells after COVID-19. The protocol was immunoSEQ multiplex PCR, while the TCRdb copy is restricted to in-frame clones and leaves out a portion. The sample has tens of thousands of clones, about 70% seen once; the top ten hold around 3%. No antigens are known for them. With the ViraFEST assay, the study expanded antigen-specific CD4+ T cells using viral peptide pools, then sequenced them. Upon completion of around eleven days in culture, CD4+ T cells were isolated. Testing of the vaccine recipients showed negative nucleocapsid antibodies and no prior SARS-CoV-2 infection. This specimen consisted of CD4+ T cells from PBMCs cultured with HCoV-NL63 spike peptides, obtained before COVID-19 vaccination. These TCRs come from a human donor who received a COVID-19 vaccine.

V is TRBV7-2 and J is TRBJ2-6; weak D call: TRBD2 (7 bases). This CDR3 has 16 amino acids. CDR1 SGHTA and CDR2 FQGNSA come from the germline V gene. Trimming took 1 base from V and 2 from J, leaving 9 bases between them. The CDR3 sequence is CASSLGGGPGANVLTF. The CDR3 nucleotides are TGTGCCAGCAGCTTAGGGGGGGGGCCTGGGGCCAACGTCCTGACTTTC.

This chain links TRBV4-1 with TRBJ2-1; 10 nucleotides match TRBD1. Unmatched junction bases numbered 10, after V lost 3 bases and J lost 5 bases. The CDR3 runs to 17 residues. Germline V lookup: CDR1 MGHRA, CDR2 YSYEKL. This chain's CDR3 is CASSQVGSGQGNNEQFF. The CDR3 coding sequence is TGCGCCAGCAGCCAGGTGGGTTCGGGACAGGGGAACAATGAGCAGTTCTTC.

The chain links TRBV28 to TRBJ1-6, with TRBD1 matching over 9 bases. The junction had 9 bases not matched to a gene; V was cut back by 2 bases and J by 10 bases. The CDR3 is 16 amino acids. Germline V gene lookup returns CDR1 MDHEN and CDR2 SYDVKM. CDR3 loop: CASSLIDRGVGSPLHF. CDR3 DNA sequence: TGTGCCAGCAGTTTAATCGACAGGGGGGTAGGATCACCCCTCCACTTT.

The sample holds one count of this clone. The genes are TRBV6-5 and TRBJ2-3, with D perhaps matching TRBD2 (7 bases). The germline V gene encodes CDR1 MNHEY and CDR2 SVGAGI. This CDR3 spans 15 amino acids. Trimming left V 2 bases short and J 2 bases short, with 11 bases between. CDR3 amino acids: CASSYAGADTDTQYF. CDR3 DNA sequence: TGTGCCAGCAGTTACGCGGGGGCGGACACAGATACGCAGTATTTT.